The source of this T cell receptor (beta chain) is a study of T cell responses to AZD1222 COVID-19 vaccine. Profiling relied on immunoSEQ multiplex PCR, and the TCRdb table lists in-frame clones only, not all of them. The sample shows some 150,000 clones, about 93% of them seen only once. The TCR sequence derives from an adult in good health. Sequenced here: peripheral blood, sampled on day 0 of AZD1222 vaccination.

The CDR3 nucleotides read TGTGCCAGCAGTGAAGACGTCCCGGGACAGGGTTCGATGAACACTGAAGCTTTCTTT. As protein: CASSEDVPGQGSMNTEAFF. V gene TRBV6-1 combines with J gene TRBJ1-1; 9 bases map to TRBD1. CDR1 and CDR2 from the germline V gene are MNHNS and SASEGT. The CDR3 covers 19 residues. J was trimmed by 0 bases and V by 1 base; bases with no gene match: 12.